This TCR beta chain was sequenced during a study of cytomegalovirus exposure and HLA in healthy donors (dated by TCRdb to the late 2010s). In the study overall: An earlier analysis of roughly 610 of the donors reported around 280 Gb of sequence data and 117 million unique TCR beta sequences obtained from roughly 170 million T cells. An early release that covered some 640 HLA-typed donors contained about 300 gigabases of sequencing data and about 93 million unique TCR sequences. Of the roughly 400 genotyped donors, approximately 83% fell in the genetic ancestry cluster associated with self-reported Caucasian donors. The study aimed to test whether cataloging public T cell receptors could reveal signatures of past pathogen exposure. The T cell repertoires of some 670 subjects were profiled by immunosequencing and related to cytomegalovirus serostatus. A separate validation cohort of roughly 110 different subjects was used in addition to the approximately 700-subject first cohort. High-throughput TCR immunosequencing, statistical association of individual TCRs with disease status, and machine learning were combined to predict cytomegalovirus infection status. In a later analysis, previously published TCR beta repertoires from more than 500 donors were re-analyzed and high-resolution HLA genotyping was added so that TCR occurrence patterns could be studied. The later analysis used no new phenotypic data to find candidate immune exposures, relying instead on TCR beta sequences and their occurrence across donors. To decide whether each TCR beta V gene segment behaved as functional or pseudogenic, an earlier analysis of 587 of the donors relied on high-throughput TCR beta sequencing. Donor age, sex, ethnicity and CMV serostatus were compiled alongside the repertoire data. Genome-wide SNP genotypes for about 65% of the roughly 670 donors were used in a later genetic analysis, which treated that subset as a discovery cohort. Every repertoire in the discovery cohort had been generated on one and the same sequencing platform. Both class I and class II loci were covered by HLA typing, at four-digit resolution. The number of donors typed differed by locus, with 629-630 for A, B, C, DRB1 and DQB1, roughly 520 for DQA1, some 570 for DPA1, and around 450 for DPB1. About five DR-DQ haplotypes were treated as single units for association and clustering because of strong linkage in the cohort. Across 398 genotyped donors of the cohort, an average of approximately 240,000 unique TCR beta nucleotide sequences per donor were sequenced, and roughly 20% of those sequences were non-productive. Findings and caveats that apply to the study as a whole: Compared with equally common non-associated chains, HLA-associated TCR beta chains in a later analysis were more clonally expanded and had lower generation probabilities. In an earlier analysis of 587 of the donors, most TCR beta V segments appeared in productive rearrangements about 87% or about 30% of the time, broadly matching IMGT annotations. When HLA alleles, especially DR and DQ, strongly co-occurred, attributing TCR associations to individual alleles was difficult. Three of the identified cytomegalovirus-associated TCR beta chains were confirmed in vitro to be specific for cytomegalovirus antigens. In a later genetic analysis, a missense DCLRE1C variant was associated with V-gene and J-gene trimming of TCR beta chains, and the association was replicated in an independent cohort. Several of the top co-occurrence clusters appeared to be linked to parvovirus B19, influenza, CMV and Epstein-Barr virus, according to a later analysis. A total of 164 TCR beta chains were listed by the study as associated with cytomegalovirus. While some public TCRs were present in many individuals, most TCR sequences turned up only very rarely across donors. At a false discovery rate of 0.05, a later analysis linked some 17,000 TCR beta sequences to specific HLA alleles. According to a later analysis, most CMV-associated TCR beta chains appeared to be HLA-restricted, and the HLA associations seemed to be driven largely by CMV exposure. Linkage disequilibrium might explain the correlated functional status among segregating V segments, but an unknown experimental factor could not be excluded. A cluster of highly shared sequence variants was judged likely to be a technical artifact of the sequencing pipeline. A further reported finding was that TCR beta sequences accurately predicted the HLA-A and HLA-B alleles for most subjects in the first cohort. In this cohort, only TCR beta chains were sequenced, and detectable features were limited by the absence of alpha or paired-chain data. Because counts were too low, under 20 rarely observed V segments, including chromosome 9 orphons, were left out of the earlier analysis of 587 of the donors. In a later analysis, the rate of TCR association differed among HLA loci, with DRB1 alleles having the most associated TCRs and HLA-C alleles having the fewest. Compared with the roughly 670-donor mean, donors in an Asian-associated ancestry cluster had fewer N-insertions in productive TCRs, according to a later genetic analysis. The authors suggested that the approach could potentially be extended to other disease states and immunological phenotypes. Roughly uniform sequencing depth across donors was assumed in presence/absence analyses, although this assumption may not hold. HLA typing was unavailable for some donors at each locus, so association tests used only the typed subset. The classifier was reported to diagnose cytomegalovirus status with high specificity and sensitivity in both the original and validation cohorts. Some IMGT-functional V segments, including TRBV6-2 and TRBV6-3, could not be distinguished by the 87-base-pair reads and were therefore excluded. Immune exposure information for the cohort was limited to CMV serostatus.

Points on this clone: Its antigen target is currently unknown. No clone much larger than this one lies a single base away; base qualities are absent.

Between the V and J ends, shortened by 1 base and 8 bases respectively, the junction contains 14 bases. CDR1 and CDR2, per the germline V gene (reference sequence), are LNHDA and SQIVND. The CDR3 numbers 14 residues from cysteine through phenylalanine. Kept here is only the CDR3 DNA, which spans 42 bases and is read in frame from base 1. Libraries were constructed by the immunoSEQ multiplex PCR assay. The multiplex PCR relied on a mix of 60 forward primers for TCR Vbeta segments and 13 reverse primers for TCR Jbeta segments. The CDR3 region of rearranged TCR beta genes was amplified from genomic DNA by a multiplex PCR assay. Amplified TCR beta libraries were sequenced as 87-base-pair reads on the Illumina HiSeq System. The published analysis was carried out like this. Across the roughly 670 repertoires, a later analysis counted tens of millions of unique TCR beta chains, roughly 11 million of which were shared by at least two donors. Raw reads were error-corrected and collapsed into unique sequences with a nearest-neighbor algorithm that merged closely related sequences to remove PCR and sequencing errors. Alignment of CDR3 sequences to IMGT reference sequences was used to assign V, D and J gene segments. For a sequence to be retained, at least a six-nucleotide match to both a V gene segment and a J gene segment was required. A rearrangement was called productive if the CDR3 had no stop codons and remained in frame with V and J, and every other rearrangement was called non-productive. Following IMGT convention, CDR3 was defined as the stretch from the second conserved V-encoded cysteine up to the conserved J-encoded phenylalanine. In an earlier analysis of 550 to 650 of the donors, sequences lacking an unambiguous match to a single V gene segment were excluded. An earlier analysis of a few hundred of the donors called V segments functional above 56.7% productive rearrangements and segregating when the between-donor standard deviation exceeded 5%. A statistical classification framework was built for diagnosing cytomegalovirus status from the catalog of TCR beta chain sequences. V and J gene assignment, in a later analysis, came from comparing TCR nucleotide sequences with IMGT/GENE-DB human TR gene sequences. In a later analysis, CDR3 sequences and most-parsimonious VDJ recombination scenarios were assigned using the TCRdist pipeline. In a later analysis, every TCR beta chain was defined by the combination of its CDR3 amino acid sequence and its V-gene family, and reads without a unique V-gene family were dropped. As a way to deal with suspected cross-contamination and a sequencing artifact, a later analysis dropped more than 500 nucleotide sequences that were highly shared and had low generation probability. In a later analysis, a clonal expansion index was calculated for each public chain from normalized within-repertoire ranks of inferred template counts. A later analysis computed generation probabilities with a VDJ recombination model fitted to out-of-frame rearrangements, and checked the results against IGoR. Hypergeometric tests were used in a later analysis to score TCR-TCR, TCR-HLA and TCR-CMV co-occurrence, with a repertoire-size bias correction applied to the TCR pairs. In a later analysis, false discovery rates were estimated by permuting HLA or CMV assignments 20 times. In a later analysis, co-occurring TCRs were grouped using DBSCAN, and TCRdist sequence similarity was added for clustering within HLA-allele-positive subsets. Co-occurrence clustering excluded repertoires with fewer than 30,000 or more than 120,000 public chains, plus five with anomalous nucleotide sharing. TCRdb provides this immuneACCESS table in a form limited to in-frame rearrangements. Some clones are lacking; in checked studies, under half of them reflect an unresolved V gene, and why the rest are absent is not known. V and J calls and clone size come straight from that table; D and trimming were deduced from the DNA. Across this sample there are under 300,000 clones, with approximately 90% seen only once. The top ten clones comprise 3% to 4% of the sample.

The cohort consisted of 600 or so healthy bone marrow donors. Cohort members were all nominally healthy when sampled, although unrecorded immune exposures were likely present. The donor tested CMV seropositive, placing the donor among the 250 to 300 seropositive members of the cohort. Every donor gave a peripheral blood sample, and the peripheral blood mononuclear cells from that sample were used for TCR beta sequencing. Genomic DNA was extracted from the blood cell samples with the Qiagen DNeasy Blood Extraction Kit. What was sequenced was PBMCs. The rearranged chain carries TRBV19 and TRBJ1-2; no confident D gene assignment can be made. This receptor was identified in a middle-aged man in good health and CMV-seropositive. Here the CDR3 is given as CASSIGSRGGGYTF. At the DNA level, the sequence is TGTGCCAGTAGTATAGGAAGCCGGGGAGGAGGCTACACCTTC. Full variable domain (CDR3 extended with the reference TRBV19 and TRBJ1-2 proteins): DGGITQSPKYLFRKEGQNVTLSCEQNLNHDAMYWYRQDPGQGLRLIYYSQIVNDFQKGDIAEGYSVSREKKESFPLTVTSAQKNPTAFYLCASSIGSRGGGYTFGSGTRLTVV.